This TCR beta chain emerged from a study of cytomegalovirus exposure and HLA in healthy donors. From germline, CDR1 is SSHAT and CDR2 FNYEAQ (reference sequence). The CDR3 loop spans 16 amino acids. PCR amplification relied on 60 Vbeta primers (plus 13 Jbeta primers). Per the original data handling: Later reanalysis found roughly 80 million unique TCR beta chains, some 10 million of them shared. TCRdb's copy holds only in-frame clones and misses some; the assay was immunoSEQ multiplex PCR. D and trimming come from the DNA, and the V and J calls and clone size come from that table. Here the sample spans roughly 180,000 clones, 80% to 90% being singletons. A note on this clone: The junction departs from the called germline gene at one end, perhaps through a read error.

Sequenced material: PBMCs. The chain uses TRBV7-7 and TRBJ1-5; D possibly corresponds to TRBD1 (5 bases). The sequence came from a woman aged 18-29 years in good health and CMV-seronegative. The CDR3 loop reads CASSLGCGGRNQPQHF. DNA for the CDR3: TGTGCTAGCAGCTTAGGATGCGGGGGGAGGAATCAGCCCCAGCATTTT.